This entry is about one TCR beta chain. This clone was picked up a small number of times. It has no known antigen specificity. No base-level quality is on record; no much larger clone is a single base apart. Receptors were amplified or captured by the immunoSEQ multiplex PCR assay. The table was pulled from immuneACCESS by TCRdb, which kept in-frame rearrangements only. Such tables lose some clones; where checked, under half of the loss comes from unresolved V genes, and the rest has no known cause. A total of about 36,000 clones appear in this sample, 89% of them only once. The ten largest clones take up 10% to 12% of the sample. The germline ends are 22 bases apart after V is trimmed by 3 bases and J by 7 bases. From the cysteine through the phenylalanine, the CDR3 covers 17 amino acids. Solely the CDR3 DNA is kept, with 51 bases framed from the first base. CDR1 and CDR2 are drawn from the germline V gene (reference sequence): MNHEY, SMNVEV.

The sample originates from a study of T cell changes during pregnancy in multiple sclerosis (dated by TCRdb to the late 2010s). With respect to the entire study: In women with multiple sclerosis, the researchers looked at how the T cell repertoire shifted as pregnancy progressed.

The sequence joins TRBV27 to TRBJ1-3, with TRBD1 tentatively as D gene (6 bases match). The material sequenced was CD8+ T cells from peripheral blood mononuclear cells, taken in the third trimester of pregnancy. This receptor was identified in a female donor with multiple sclerosis, enrolled in a pregnancy study. The bases read TGTGCCAGCAGTTTCTGGGTCAGACAGGCTTCCTTGAACACCATATATTTT. It is translated as CASSFWVRQASLNTIYF.